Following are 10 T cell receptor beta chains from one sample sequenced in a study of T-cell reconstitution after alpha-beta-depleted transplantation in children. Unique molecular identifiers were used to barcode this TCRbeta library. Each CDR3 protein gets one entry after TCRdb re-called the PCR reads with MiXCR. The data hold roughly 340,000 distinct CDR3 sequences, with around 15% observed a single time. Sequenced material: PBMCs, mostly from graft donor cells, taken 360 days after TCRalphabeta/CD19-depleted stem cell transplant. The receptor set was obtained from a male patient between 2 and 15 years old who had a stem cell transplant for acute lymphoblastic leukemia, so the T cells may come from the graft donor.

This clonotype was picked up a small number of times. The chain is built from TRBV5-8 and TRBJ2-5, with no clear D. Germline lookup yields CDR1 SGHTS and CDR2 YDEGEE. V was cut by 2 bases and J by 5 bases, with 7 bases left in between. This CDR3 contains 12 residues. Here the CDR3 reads CASSFQLETQYF. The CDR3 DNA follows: TGTGCCAGCAGCTTTCAGTTGGAGACCCAGTACTTC.

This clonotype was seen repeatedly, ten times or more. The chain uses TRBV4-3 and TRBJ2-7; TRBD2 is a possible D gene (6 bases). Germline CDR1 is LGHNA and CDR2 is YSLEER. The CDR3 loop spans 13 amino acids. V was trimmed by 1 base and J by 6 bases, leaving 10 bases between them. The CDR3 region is CASSQGWRGEQYF. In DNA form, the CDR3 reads TGCGCCAGCAGCCAAGGTTGGAGGGGCGAGCAGTACTTC.

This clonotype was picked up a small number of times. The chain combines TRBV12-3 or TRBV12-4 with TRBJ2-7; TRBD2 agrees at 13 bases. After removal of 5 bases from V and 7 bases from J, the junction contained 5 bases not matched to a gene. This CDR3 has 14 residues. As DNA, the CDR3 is TGTGCCAGCAGTCTCCGACTAGCGGGAGGAGAGCAGTACTTC. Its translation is CASSLRLAGGEQYF.

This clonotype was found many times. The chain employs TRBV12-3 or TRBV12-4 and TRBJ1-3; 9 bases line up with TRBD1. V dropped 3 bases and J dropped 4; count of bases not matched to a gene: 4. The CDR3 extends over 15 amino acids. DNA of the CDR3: TGTGCCAGCAGTTTTACAGGGGGCCTGGGAAACACCATATATTTT. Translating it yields CASSFTGGLGNTIYF.

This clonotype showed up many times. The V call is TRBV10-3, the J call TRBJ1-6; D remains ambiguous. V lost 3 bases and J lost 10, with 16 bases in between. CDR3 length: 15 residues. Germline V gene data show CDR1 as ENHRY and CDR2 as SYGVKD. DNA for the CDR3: TGTGCCATCAGTGACGATGGAGTTCCAAGCTCACCCCTCCACTTT. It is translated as CAISDDGVPSSPLHF.

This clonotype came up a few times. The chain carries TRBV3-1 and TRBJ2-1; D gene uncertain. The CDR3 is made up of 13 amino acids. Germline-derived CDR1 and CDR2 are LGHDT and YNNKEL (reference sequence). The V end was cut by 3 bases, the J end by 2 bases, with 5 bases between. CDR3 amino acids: CASSHGPYNEQFF. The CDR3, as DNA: TGTGCCAGCAGCCATGGGCCCTACAATGAGCAGTTCTTC.

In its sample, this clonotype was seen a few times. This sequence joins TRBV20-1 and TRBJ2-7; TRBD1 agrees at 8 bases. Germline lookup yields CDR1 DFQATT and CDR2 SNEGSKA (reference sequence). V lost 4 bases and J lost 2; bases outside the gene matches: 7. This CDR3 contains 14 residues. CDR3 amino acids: CSATPGGAPYEQYF. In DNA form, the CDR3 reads TGCAGTGCTACCCCAGGGGGCGCCCCCTACGAGCAGTACTTC.

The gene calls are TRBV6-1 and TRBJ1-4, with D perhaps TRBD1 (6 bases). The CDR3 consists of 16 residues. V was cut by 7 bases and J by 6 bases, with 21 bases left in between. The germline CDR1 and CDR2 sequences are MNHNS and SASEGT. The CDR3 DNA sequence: TGTGCCAGCAAACTCGGGCAGGGGCGTTTTTATGAAAAACTGTTTTTT. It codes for CASKLGQGRFYEKLFF.

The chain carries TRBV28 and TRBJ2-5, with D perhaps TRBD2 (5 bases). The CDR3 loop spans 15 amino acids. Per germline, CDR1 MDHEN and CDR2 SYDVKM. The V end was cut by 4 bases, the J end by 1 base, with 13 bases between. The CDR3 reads CASSWSPSGQETQYF. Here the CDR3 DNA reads TGTGCCAGCAGTTGGTCCCCCAGCGGCCAAGAGACCCAGTACTTC.

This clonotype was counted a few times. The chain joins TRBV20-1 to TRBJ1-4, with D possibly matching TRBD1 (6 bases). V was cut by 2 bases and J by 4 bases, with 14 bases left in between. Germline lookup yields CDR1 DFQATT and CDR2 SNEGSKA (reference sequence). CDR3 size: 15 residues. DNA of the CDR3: TGCAGTGCTAGATTAACGGGCAGGGGTAATGAAAAACTGTTTTTT. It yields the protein CSARLTGRGNEKLFF.